This T cell receptor (beta chain) was identified during a study of post-analysis software for immune sequencing data. Turning to the study itself: Secondary progressive, relapsing-remitting and progressive-relapsing multiple sclerosis were among the included disease courses.

Germline-derived CDR1 and CDR2 are SGHAT and FQNNGV. V was pared by 5 bases and J by 9 bases, with 23 bases between. The CDR3 runs to 15 residues. TCR beta cDNA libraries had unique molecular identifiers. TCRdb reprocessed the PCR reads via MiXCR and lists one record per CDR3 protein. The sample carries hundreds of thousands of distinct CDR3 sequences, approximately 37% recorded once. General study points: There were five or six TRBV segments more frequent in patients than controls, and TRBV5-6, TRBV5-1 and TRBV20-1 were among them.

On this clonotype: What it binds is not known.

The clonotype was recovered from a girl between 2 and 10 years old with multiple sclerosis. The genes are TRBV11-2 and TRBJ2-7; TRBD1 is a possible D gene (6 bases). Material: blood. As DNA, the CDR3 is TGTGCCAGCAGCCTAGGGGGTAGGAGTAACAACGCGCAGTACTTC. It yields the protein CASSLGGRSNNAQYF.